Presented here are 2 T cell receptor beta chains from one specimen sequenced in a study of memory CD4+ T cells and cytomegalovirus serostatus. The protocol was immunoSEQ multiplex PCR, while the TCRdb copy is restricted to in-frame clones and leaves out a portion. The sample lists 75,000 to 95,000 clones; over 80% were seen once. Single viable CD3+CD4+CD8-CD45RO+ cells were sorted as the memory CD4+ T cells. The specimen sequenced was memory CD4+ T cells from blood. These receptors came from an adult in good health and CMV-seronegative.

The rearrangement links TRBV18 to TRBJ1-2; the match to TRBD1 covers 9 bases. V was clipped by 2 bases and J by 10 bases; unmatched bases: 8. Germline CDR1 KGHSH, CDR2 LQKENI. CDR3 length equals 14 residues. The CDR3 nucleotides are TGTGCCAGCTCACCATCCGGGACAGGGAGGAACTACACCTTC. It yields the protein CASSPSGTGRNYTF.

CDR3 bases: TGTGCCAGCAGTGAATATAGGCTGACATCGCAAGCTTTCTTT. It is translated as CASSEYRLTSQAFF. The V and J genes are TRBV25-1 and TRBJ1-1; D is unresolved. Looked up from germline, CDR1 is MGHDK and CDR2 is SYGVNS. The CDR3 covers 14 residues. Trimming took off 0 bases at V and 9 bases at J, with 14 bases between the two ends.